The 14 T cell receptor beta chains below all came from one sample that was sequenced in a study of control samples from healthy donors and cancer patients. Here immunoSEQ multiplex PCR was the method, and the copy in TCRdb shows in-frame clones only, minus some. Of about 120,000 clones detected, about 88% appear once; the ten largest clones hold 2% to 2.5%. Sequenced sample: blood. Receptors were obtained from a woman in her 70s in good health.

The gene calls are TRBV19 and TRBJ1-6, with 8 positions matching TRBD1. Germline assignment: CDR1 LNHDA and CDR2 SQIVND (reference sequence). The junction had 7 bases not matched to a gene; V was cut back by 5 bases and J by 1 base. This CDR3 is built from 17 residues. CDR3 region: CASSDSGGISYNSPLHF. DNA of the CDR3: TGTGCCAGTAGTGATTCAGGGGGCATATCCTATAATTCACCCCTCCACTTT.

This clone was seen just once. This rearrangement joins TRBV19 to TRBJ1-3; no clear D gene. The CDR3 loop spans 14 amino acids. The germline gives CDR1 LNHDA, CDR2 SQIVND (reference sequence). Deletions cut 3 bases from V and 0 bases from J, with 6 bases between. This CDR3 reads CASSITVSGNTIYF. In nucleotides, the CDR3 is TGTGCCAGTAGTATCACAGTCTCTGGAAACACCATATATTTT.

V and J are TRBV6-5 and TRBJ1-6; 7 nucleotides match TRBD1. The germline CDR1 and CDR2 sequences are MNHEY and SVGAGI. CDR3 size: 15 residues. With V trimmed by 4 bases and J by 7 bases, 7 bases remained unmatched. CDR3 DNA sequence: TGTGCCAGCAGTTTGCGACAGGGTTGGAATTCACCCCTCCACTTT. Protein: CASSLRQGWNSPLHF.

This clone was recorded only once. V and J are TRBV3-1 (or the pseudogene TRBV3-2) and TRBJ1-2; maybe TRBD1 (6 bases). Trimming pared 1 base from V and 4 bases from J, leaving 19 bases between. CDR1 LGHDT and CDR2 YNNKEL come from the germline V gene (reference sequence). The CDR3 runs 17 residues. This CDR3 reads CASSQGLTGIGGYGYTF. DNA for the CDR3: TGTGCCAGCAGCCAAGGACTTACAGGGATCGGGGGCTATGGCTACACCTTC.

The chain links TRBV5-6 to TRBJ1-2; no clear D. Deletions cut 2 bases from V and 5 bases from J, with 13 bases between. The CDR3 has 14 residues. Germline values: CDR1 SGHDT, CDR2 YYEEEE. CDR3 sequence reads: CASSLYWRPYGYTF. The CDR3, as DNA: TGTGCCAGCAGCTTATACTGGCGGCCATATGGCTACACCTTC.

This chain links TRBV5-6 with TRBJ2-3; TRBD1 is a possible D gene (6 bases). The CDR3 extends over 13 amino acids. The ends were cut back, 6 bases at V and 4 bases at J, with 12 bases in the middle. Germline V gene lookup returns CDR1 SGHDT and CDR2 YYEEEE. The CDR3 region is CASTDRIADTQYF. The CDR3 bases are TGTGCCAGCACTGACAGGATAGCAGATACGCAGTATTTT.

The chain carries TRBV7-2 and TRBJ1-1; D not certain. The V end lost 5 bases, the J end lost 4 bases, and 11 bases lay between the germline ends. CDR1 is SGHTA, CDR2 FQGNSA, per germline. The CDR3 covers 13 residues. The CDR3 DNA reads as TGTGCCAGCAGCAAGGACTCGAGCACTGAAGCTTTCTTT. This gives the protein CASSKDSSTEAFF.

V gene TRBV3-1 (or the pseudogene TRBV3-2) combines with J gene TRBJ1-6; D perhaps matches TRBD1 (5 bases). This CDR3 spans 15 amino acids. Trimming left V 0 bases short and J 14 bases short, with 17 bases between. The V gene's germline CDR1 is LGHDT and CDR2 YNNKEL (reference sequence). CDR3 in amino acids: CASSQDGGRRGALHF. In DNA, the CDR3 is TGTGCCAGCAGCCAAGATGGGGGACGGCGGGGGGCCCTCCACTTT.

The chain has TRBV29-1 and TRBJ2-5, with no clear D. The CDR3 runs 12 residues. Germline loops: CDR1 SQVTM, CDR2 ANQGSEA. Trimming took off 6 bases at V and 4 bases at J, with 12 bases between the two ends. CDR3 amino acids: CSVMPVGETQYF. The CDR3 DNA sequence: TGCAGCGTGATGCCAGTGGGAGAGACCCAGTACTTC.

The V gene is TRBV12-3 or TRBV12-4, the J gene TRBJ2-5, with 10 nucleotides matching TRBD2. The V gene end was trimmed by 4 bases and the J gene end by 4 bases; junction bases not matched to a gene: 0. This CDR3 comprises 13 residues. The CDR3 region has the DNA TGTGCCAGCAGTTCTAGCGGGGGAGAGACCCAGTACTTC. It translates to CASSSSGGETQYF.

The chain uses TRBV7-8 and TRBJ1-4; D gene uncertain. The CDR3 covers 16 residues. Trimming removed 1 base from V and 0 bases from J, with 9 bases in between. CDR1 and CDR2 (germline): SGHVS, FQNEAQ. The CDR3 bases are TGTGCCAGCAGCTTAGGGGGTATTACAACTAATGAAAAACTGTTTTTT. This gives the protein CASSLGGITTNEKLFF.

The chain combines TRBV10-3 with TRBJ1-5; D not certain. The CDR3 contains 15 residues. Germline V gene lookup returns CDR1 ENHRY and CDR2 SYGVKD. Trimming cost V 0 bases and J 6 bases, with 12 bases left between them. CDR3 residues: CAISESGGEGQPQHF. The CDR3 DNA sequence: TGTGCCATCAGTGAGTCGGGTGGGGAAGGTCAGCCCCAGCATTTT.

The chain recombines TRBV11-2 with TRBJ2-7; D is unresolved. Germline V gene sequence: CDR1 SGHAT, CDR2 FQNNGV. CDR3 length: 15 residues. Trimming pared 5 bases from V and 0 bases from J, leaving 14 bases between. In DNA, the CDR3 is TGTGCCAGCAGCGTAAAAGACGGTCTCTCCTACGAGCAGTACTTC. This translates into CASSVKDGLSYEQYF.

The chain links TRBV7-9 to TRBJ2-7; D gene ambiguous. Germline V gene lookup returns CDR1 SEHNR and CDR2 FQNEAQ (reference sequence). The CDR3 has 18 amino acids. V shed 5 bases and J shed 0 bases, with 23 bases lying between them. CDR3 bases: TGTGCCAGCAGCCCACGTTGGGCACCCGTATCGGGCTCCTACGAGCAGTACTTC. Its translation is CASSPRWAPVSGSYEQYF.